The 20 T cell receptor beta chains given below trace back to one sample, sequenced in a study of T cell responses to AZD1222 COVID-19 vaccine (dated by TCRdb to 2020 to 2023). Preparation of the library involved the immunoSEQ multiplex PCR assay. TCRdb obtained this table from immuneACCESS and retained in-frame rearrangements with V and J assigned. These tables miss some clones; where compared with another copy, unresolved V genes account for less than half of the shortfall, and the remainder is unexplained. The sample has roughly 140,000 clones on record, roughly nine tenths of them singletons. The top ten constitute about 3.3% of the sample. The sample's time point label, in plain terms: about 28 days (+/-7) after the second vaccine dose. The sample here was peripheral blood, taken 28 days after the second AZD1222 dose. Receptors were obtained from an adult who received the AZD1222 COVID-19 vaccine.

V gene TRBV29-1 combines with J gene TRBJ2-1, with 8 bases that match TRBD2. V shed 3 bases, J shed 2 bases, and the junction held 9 bases outside the gene matches. The CDR3 totals 16 residues. From germline, CDR1 is SQVTM and CDR2 ANQGSEA. DNA of the CDR3: TGCAGCGTTGAGGGGGCAGGGCGGGAGGCCTACAATGAGCAGTTCTTC. This encodes CSVEGAGREAYNEQFF.

The chain employs TRBV5-4 and TRBJ1-3; maybe TRBD1 (6 bases). Germline V lookup: CDR1 SGHNT, CDR2 YYREEE (reference sequence). This CDR3 is 15 amino acids long. V was pared by 4 bases and J by 0 bases, with 11 bases between. CDR3 amino acids: CASSEKGGSGNTIYF. CDR3 DNA: TGTGCCAGCAGCGAGAAAGGGGGCTCTGGAAACACCATATATTTT.

J is TRBJ1-5 and V is TRBV18; D call uncertain. Trimming stripped 2 bases from V and 0 bases from J, with 11 bases between. CDR1 is KGHSH, CDR2 LQKENI, per germline. CDR3 length: 16 amino acids. CDR3: CASSPYSTVSNQPQHF. The CDR3 DNA reads as TGTGCCAGCTCACCATATAGCACTGTTAGCAATCAGCCCCAGCATTTT. The complete variable domain, with remaining parts taken from reference TRBV18 and TRBJ1-5, reads NAGVMQNPRHLVRRRGQEARLRCSPMKGHSHVYWYRQLPEEGLKFMVYLQKENIIDESGMPKERFSAEFPKEGPSILRIQQVVRGDSAAYFCASSPYSTVSNQPQHFGDGTRLSIL.

The chain links TRBV3-1 (or the pseudogene TRBV3-2) to TRBJ1-6, with D perhaps matching TRBD1 (5 bases). The CDR3 consists of 18 residues. Per germline, CDR1 LGHDT and CDR2 YNNKEL (reference sequence). V lost 0 bases, J lost 0 bases, and 12 bases lay in between. CDR3 DNA: TGTGCCAGCAGCCAAGATTCGGGAAGGGGCTCCTATAATTCACCCCTCCACTTT. Residues: CASSQDSGRGSYNSPLHF.

V is TRBV5-8 and J is TRBJ1-5, with a tentative D call TRBD1 (5 bases). Trimming removed 3 bases at V and 10 bases at J, with 17 bases between. Germline CDR1 reads SGHTS; CDR2 reads YDEGEE. The CDR3 consists of 14 residues. The CDR3 protein is CASSSAPGFGPQHF. The CDR3 nucleotides are TGTGCCAGCAGCTCAGCTCCAGGGTTTGGTCCCCAGCATTTT.

This clone showed up just once. The rearrangement uses TRBV2 and TRBJ2-2; the D is unclear. This CDR3 is 12 amino acids long. Germline-derived CDR1 and CDR2 are SNHLY and FYNNEI. The V end lost 4 bases, the J end lost 6 bases, and 6 bases lay between the germline ends. This CDR3 reads CASSVGAGELFF. The CDR3 region has the DNA TGTGCCAGCAGTGTTGGTGCCGGGGAGCTGTTTTTT.

V is TRBV6-2 or TRBV6-3 and J is TRBJ1-3; D gene ambiguous. Per the germline V gene, CDR1 is MNHEY and CDR2 is SVGEGT. Trimming cost V 6 bases and J 2 bases, with 14 bases left between them. This CDR3 comprises 15 residues. DNA for the CDR3: TGTGCCAGCAGCCCGGAAGAATATGCTGGAAACACCATATATTTT. Translation: CASSPEEYAGNTIYF.

V usage is TRBV24-1 and J usage is TRBJ1-2; D is undetermined. Looked up from germline, CDR1 is KGHDR and CDR2 is SFDVKD. The CDR3 runs 13 residues. V was trimmed by 4 bases and J by 8 bases, leaving 13 bases between them. The DNA for the CDR3 is TGTGCCACCAGTGAACGGATAGATCGGGGCTACACCTTC. It yields the protein CATSERIDRGYTF.

V gene TRBV29-1 combines with J gene TRBJ2-3, with a tentative D call TRBD2 (6 bases). This CDR3 is built from 13 residues. V lost 3 bases to trimming and J lost 2 bases, with 9 bases between them. In germline, CDR1 is SQVTM, CDR2 ANQGSEA. The CDR3 bases are TGCAGCGTTGAGGGGGGTGTCACAGATACGCAGTATTTT. It yields the protein CSVEGGVTDTQYF.

This chain joins TRBV27 and TRBJ1-1; no clear D gene. The CDR3 loop spans 15 amino acids. V was cut by 1 base and J by 1 base, with 10 bases left in between. Germline V lookup: CDR1 MNHEY, CDR2 SMNVEV (reference sequence). The CDR3, as DNA: TGTGCCAGCAGTTTATTTGCCAGCCAGAACACTGAAGCTTTCTTT. Protein: CASSLFASQNTEAFF.

The J gene is TRBJ2-5, the V gene TRBV30; D perhaps matches TRBD1 (6 bases). The V gene's germline CDR1 is GTSNPN and CDR2 SVGIG (reference sequence). Trimming left V 2 bases short and J 5 bases short, with 12 bases between. The CDR3 consists of 13 residues. The CDR3 coding sequence is TGTGCCTGGAGTCCCACAGGGTTCGAGACCCAGTACTTC. Translation: CAWSPTGFETQYF. The whole variable domain, remainder taken from reference TRBV30 and TRBJ2-5, is SQTIHQWPATLVQPVGSPLSLECTVEGTSNPNLYWYRQAAGRGLQLLFYSVGIGQISSEVPQNLSASRPQDRQFILSSKKLLLSDSGFYLCAWSPTGFETQYFGPGTRLLVL.

This chain's CDR3 is CASSYGDPRNTIYF. The CDR3 coding sequence is TGTGCCAGTTCCTATGGGGACCCGAGAAACACCATATATTTT. This chain joins TRBV19 and TRBJ1-3; perhaps TRBD1 as D (5 bases). Per germline, CDR1 LNHDA and CDR2 SQIVND (reference sequence). The CDR3 has 14 amino acids. Trimming took 8 bases from V and 5 from J, leaving 16 bases between them.

This rearrangement joins TRBV27 to TRBJ2-7, with no clear D. This CDR3 region has 17 residues. Trimming removed 6 bases at V and 0 bases at J, with 21 bases between. The germline V gene encodes CDR1 MNHEY and CDR2 SMNVEV (reference sequence). In DNA, the CDR3 is TGTGCCAGCAGCCGCACTTGGCGATCAAGTAGCTCCTACGAGCAGTACTTC. This encodes CASSRTWRSSSSYEQYF.

V gene TRBV10-3 combines with J gene TRBJ1-2; 8 bases line up with TRBD1. This CDR3 contains 15 residues. Germline V gene sequence: CDR1 ENHRY, CDR2 SYGVKD. V lost 5 bases and J lost 3; bases outside the gene matches: 8. The CDR3 DNA reads TGTGCCATCAGTCCACAGGGGGTGTCGGACTATGGCTACACCTTC. Amino acid sequence: CAISPQGVSDYGYTF.

The V gene is TRBV4-1, the J gene TRBJ1-5; weak D call: TRBD1 (6 bases). The CDR3 extends over 15 amino acids. Trimming removed 4 bases at V and 4 bases at J, with 14 bases between. The V gene's germline CDR1 is MGHRA and CDR2 YSYEKL. CDR3 in amino acids: CASSRGITGNQPQHF. As DNA, the CDR3 is TGCGCCAGCAGCCGGGGCATAACAGGGAATCAGCCCCAGCATTTT.

The chain joins TRBV9 to TRBJ2-5, with 8 bases identical to TRBD2. Germline assignment: CDR1 SGDLS and CDR2 YYNGEE. Unmatched junction bases numbered 6, after V lost 3 bases and J lost 5 bases. CDR3 size: 14 residues. In DNA form, the CDR3 reads TGTGCCAGCAGCGGGACGCCGGGGGGGGAGACCCAGTACTTC. This gives the protein CASSGTPGGETQYF.

The rearrangement links TRBV27 to TRBJ2-7, with D unresolved. This CDR3 contains 13 residues. CDR1 MNHEY and CDR2 SMNVEV come from the germline V gene (reference sequence). V was pared by 0 bases and J by 3 bases, with 6 bases between. CDR3: CASSLSHRYEQYF. CDR3 in DNA: TGTGCCAGCAGTTTATCACACCGCTACGAGCAGTACTTC.

This rearrangement joins TRBV5-1 to TRBJ2-1, with TRBD2 matching over 7 bases. V lost 6 bases and J lost 7; bases outside the gene matches: 13. The CDR3 covers 15 residues. Germline-derived CDR1 and CDR2 are SGHRS and YFSETQ. DNA for the CDR3: TGCGCCAGCACACTAGGCGGCGGGAGTTTGAATGAGCAGTTCTTC. Amino acids: CASTLGGGSLNEQFF.

Regarding this clone: At one end the junction does not follow the germline gene, possibly because of a read error. The rearrangement uses TRBV5-1 and TRBJ2-5, with TRBD1 as a possible D gene (6 bases). CDR3 length equals 13 residues. Germline lookup yields CDR1 SGHRS and CDR2 YFSETQ. The CDR3 is CVSSLAGEETQYF. DNA for the CDR3: TGCGTCAGCAGCTTGGCAGGGGAAGAGACCCAGTACTTC.

The chain uses TRBV27 and TRBJ1-1, with D possibly matching TRBD1 (6 bases). V lost 3 bases and J 4 bases, leaving 21 bases between the germline ends. CDR1 is MNHEY, CDR2 SMNVEV, per germline (reference sequence). The CDR3 is 17 residues long. CDR3 in DNA: TGTGCCAGCAGTTTGAAGGGGGGCACAACCGGACCCACTGAAGCTTTCTTT. Its translation: CASSLKGGTTGPTEAFF.